This TCR beta chain comes out of a study of T cells after yellow fever vaccination. The authors made TCR cDNA by 5'RACE template switching, adding a universal primer site and UMIs. TCRdb reprocessed the 5' RACE reads via MiXCR and lists one record per CDR3 protein. This table has 500,000 to 650,000 distinct CDR3 sequences, roughly 12% appearing once. This clonotype showed up just a few times. Its antigen is unidentified. The V gene's germline CDR1 is GTSNPN and CDR2 SVGIG (reference sequence). With 2 bases removed from V and 3 bases from J, the gap between germline ends came to 8 bases. CDR3 length: 13 amino acids. Study-level points and caveats: Among primary-vaccination clones, most reappeared after the booster, at about 95% for CD4 and approximately 88% for CD8.

Specimen: PBMCs, collected on the day of the yellow fever booster vaccination. The receptor was derived from a man aged 25 to 40 who received the YFV17D yellow fever vaccine. The V call is TRBV30, the J call TRBJ2-1; weak D call: TRBD1 (5 bases). CDR3 DNA: TGTGCCTGGAGTCAGACAGTCTACAATGAGCAGTTCTTC. Translating gives CAWSQTVYNEQFF.